The 8 T cell receptor beta chains in this list originate from one sample, sequenced in a study of OX40 agonist ivuxolimab in advanced cancers. Assay: immunoSEQ multiplex PCR; the TCRdb copy retains only in-frame clones and omits some. The profile shows 42,000 or so clones, 87% of them singletons. The source material was CD4+ or CD8+ T cells sorted from blood, sampled in a trial of the OX40 agonist ivuxolimab. Receptor source: an adult with an advanced solid tumor such as melanoma, head and neck, liver or kidney cancer.

This chain joins TRBV5-6 and TRBJ2-7; tentatively, D is TRBD1 (5 bases). The CDR3 sequence is 15 residues long. The germline V and J ends were trimmed by 2 bases and 2 bases, with 14 bases remaining between them. Looked up from germline, CDR1 is SGHDT and CDR2 is YYEEEE. The CDR3: CASSLTGRLTYEQYF. In DNA, the CDR3 is TGTGCCAGCAGCTTAACAGGCCGCCTTACCTACGAGCAGTACTTC.

The rearrangement uses TRBV6-1 and TRBJ2-7; D possibly corresponds to TRBD2 (6 bases). From germline, CDR1 is MNHNS and CDR2 SASEGT. V lost 6 bases to trimming and J lost 0 bases, with 15 bases between them. The CDR3 has 15 residues. The CDR3 region has the DNA TGTGCCAGCAGAGGAGGGGAAGCAGACTCCTACGAGCAGTACTTC. This encodes CASRGGEADSYEQYF.

This clone was seen only once. Other nucleotide sequences from this sample produce the same CDR3. The chain joins TRBV6-1 to TRBJ2-7; TRBD2 aligns across 11 bases. Trimming removed 6 bases from V and 5 bases from J; junction bases left unmatched: 9. The germline V gene has CDR1 MNHNS and CDR2 SASEGT. The CDR3 loop spans 15 amino acids. This chain's CDR3 is CASSLLAGGLHEQYF. The CDR3 DNA is TGTGCCAGCAGCCTTTTAGCGGGGGGGCTCCACGAGCAGTACTTC.

This chain joins TRBV2 and TRBJ1-2; a weak D match, TRBD1 (6 bases). In germline, CDR1 is SNHLY, CDR2 FYNNEI. V lost 6 bases to trimming and J lost 4 bases, with 18 bases between them. The CDR3 sequence is 15 residues long. As DNA, the CDR3 is TGTGCCAGCAGGGAGGCCACGGGGGCAGGCTATGGCTACACCTTC. It yields the protein CASREATGAGYGYTF.

The chain is built from TRBV5-1 and TRBJ2-1; no definite D call. V lost 2 bases and J 5 bases, leaving 11 bases between the germline ends. Germline CDR1 and CDR2: SGHRS and YFSETQ. The CDR3 is 14 residues long. The CDR3 here is CASSFGTHDNEQFF. Here the CDR3 DNA reads TGCGCCAGCAGCTTCGGAACCCACGACAATGAGCAGTTCTTC.

This chain uses TRBV10-1 with TRBJ2-5; D is undetermined. The ends were cut back, 0 bases at V and 2 bases at J, with 4 bases in the middle. CDR1 and CDR2 from the germline V gene are WNHNN and SYGVQD (reference sequence). The CDR3 runs to 13 residues. CDR3 in amino acids: CASSESPQETQYF. The CDR3 DNA is TGCGCCAGCAGTGAGTCGCCTCAAGAGACCCAGTACTTC.

This chain links TRBV10-1 with TRBJ2-3, with D possibly matching TRBD2 (5 bases). The CDR3 has 11 residues. Germline CDR1 reads WNHNN; CDR2 reads SYGVQD (reference sequence). Between the trimmed V and J ends, which lost 4 bases and 7 bases, there was a span of 6 bases. CDR3 bases: TGCGCCAGCAGTGGGGAGAATACGCAGTATTTT. Amino acids: CASSGENTQYF.

This sequence joins TRBV7-3 and TRBJ2-3, with D possibly matching TRBD1 (6 bases). The CDR3 consists of 15 residues. CDR1 and CDR2 (germline): SGHTA, FQGTGA. Trimming removed 5 bases at V and 0 bases at J, with 12 bases between. This CDR3 reads CASSQGQRSTDTQYF. The CDR3, as DNA: TGTGCCAGCAGCCAAGGACAGCGCAGCACAGATACGCAGTATTTT.